Shown below are 25 T cell receptor beta chains from a single sample sequenced in a study of blood T cell repertoires in COVID-19. TCRdb's copy holds only in-frame clones and misses some; the assay was immunoSEQ multiplex PCR. Among around 110,000 clones listed, approximately 84% were seen once. The sequencing sample was made of peripheral blood. The source is a human donor in a cohort sampled during active COVID-19.

The gene calls are TRBV15 and TRBJ2-5; D perhaps matches TRBD2 (5 bases). V was trimmed by 6 bases and J by 0 bases, leaving 14 bases between them. Germline CDR1 reads LNHNV; CDR2 reads YYDKDF (reference sequence). This CDR3 spans 15 amino acids. The CDR3 is CATREGSAYQETQYF. CDR3 nucleotide sequence: TGTGCCACCAGAGAGGGTAGCGCGTACCAAGAGACCCAGTACTTC.

This chain uses TRBV29-1 with TRBJ1-2; no definite D call. V lost 5 bases to trimming and J lost 5 bases, with 9 bases between them. Per germline, CDR1 SQVTM and CDR2 ANQGSEA. The CDR3 is made up of 11 amino acids. The CDR3 DNA is TGCAGCGTTCTAGAAGGTTATGGCTACACCTTC. As protein: CSVLEGYGYTF.

The CDR3 DNA reads as TGTGCCAGCAGCCGTACAGATACGCAGTATTTT. It yields the protein CASSRTDTQYF. The chain couples TRBV7-9 to TRBJ2-3; D unresolved. Trimming removed 5 bases from V and 3 bases from J, with 3 bases in between. Germline values: CDR1 SEHNR, CDR2 FQNEAQ (reference sequence). The CDR3 runs 11 residues.

The chain couples TRBV7-8 to TRBJ2-1, with 10 nucleotides matching TRBD2. CDR1 and CDR2 (germline): SGHVS, FQNEAQ. This CDR3 has 19 residues. V lost 5 bases to trimming and J lost 0 bases; unmatched junction nucleotides: 13. This chain's CDR3 is CASSARGSGRPSSYNEQFF. Here the CDR3 DNA reads TGTGCCAGCAGCGCCCGGGGTAGCGGGAGGCCGAGCTCCTACAATGAGCAGTTCTTC.

J is TRBJ2-3 and V is TRBV6-2 or TRBV6-3, with 7 nucleotides matching TRBD2. The V and J ends lost 0 bases and 1 base, in that order; junction bases with no gene match: 7. The CDR3 runs to 17 residues. CDR1 and CDR2 (germline): MNHEY, SVGEGT. The CDR3 DNA is TGTGCCAGCAGTTACTCTCCGGGAGGCCCTCGCACAGATACGCAGTATTTT. Translating it yields CASSYSPGGPRTDTQYF.

The DNA of the CDR3 is TGTGCCACCAGTGACACGACTAGCGGGAGGTACGAGCAGTACTTC. Translating gives CATSDTTSGRYEQYF. The chain combines TRBV24-1 with TRBJ2-7; 13 bases are shared with TRBD2. The CDR3 is made up of 15 amino acids. The germline gives CDR1 KGHDR, CDR2 SFDVKD. J gave up 4 bases and V 4 bases, and 3 bases lay outside the gene matches.

The chain has TRBV5-1 and TRBJ1-2, with 7 bases fitting TRBD1. This CDR3 contains 17 residues. V lost 0 bases and J lost 3; bases outside the gene matches: 11. The germline gives CDR1 SGHRS, CDR2 YFSETQ. CDR3: CASSLGRQGVLYYGYTF. The CDR3 DNA sequence: TGCGCCAGCAGCTTGGGGCGGCAGGGGGTTCTATACTATGGCTACACCTTC.

V usage is TRBV6-2 or TRBV6-3 and J usage is TRBJ2-1, with 11 bases identical to TRBD2. The CDR3 sequence is 17 residues long. CDR1 and CDR2 (germline): MNHEY, SVGEGT. V shed 2 bases and J 10 bases; nucleotides not matched to a gene: 13. The CDR3 DNA is TGTGCCAGCAGTTACCCCCTCACTAGCGGGAGAGGATTGGAGCAGTTCTTC. Protein sequence: CASSYPLTSGRGLEQFF.

This sequence joins TRBV5-8 and TRBJ1-3, with TRBD1 matching over 8 bases. Germline-derived CDR1 and CDR2 are SGHTS and YDEGEE. This CDR3 is built from 16 residues. Germline trimming cut 0 bases from V and 1 base from J; bases unmatched to any gene: 3. CDR3 DNA sequence: TGTGCCAGCAGCTTGGGGGACAGGAGATCTGGAAACACCATATATTTT. It yields the protein CASSLGDRRSGNTIYF.

The chain carries TRBV19 and TRBJ2-5; 11 bases agree with TRBD2. Trimming took 4 bases from V and 5 from J; bases not matched to a gene: 6. Germline V lookup: CDR1 LNHDA, CDR2 SQIVND (reference sequence). There are 15 residues in the CDR3. The CDR3 region is CASSKTGLAVETQYF. The CDR3 DNA reads as TGTGCCAGTAGTAAAACGGGACTAGCGGTCGAGACCCAGTACTTC.

This clone was counted only a few times. The V call is TRBV5-4, the J call TRBJ1-6, with TRBD1 matching over 8 bases. Germline V gene sequence: CDR1 SGHNT, CDR2 YYREEE (reference sequence). CDR3 size: 15 residues. Trimming took 4 bases from V and 10 from J; bases not matched to a gene: 10. Written as DNA, the CDR3 is TGTGCCAGCAGCGCGAACACAGGGGGAGGCTCACCCCTCCACTTT. The encoded protein is CASSANTGGGSPLHF.

The V call is TRBV7-2, the J call TRBJ1-3; no firm D call. Trimming removed 2 bases at V and 4 bases at J, with 15 bases between. The CDR3 runs to 16 residues. Looked up from germline, CDR1 is SGHTA and CDR2 is FQGNSA. The CDR3 sequence: CASSLLRRGSGNTIYF. The DNA for the CDR3 is TGTGCCAGCAGCTTATTGAGACGGGGTTCCGGAAACACCATATATTTT.

The CDR3 sequence: CASSPLGGTGVYGYTF. In DNA, the CDR3 is TGTGCCAGTAGTCCCTTAGGAGGGACAGGGGTTTATGGCTACACCTTC. The rearrangement joins TRBV19 to TRBJ1-2; 10 bases are shared with TRBD1. With 5 bases clipped from V and 5 bases from J, the junction kept 11 bases outside the gene matches. The CDR3 is 16 amino acids. Germline assignment: CDR1 LNHDA and CDR2 SQIVND (reference sequence).

J is TRBJ1-1 and V is TRBV24-1; 8 bases are shared with TRBD1. V dropped 5 bases and J dropped 7; count of bases not matched to a gene: 11. The germline gives CDR1 KGHDR, CDR2 SFDVKD. The CDR3 spans 15 residues. The CDR3 bases are TGTGCCACCAGTGGACAGGGGTCCCGGAGTGATGAAGCTTTCTTT. Residues: CATSGQGSRSDEAFF.

This clone is medium-sized. The chain employs TRBV7-2 and TRBJ2-3; perhaps TRBD2 as D (6 bases). Trimming left V 5 bases short and J 4 bases short, with 16 bases between. Per the germline V gene, CDR1 is SGHTA and CDR2 is FQGNSA. This CDR3 has 15 amino acids. This chain's CDR3 is CASSPQTGDSDTQYF. For the CDR3, the DNA is TGTGCCAGCAGCCCCCAAACGGGAGACTCAGATACGCAGTATTTT.

The V gene is TRBV19, the J gene TRBJ2-3; D is undetermined. The CDR3 spans 13 residues. Trimming cost V 6 bases and J 2 bases, with 9 bases left between them. Germline V gene sequence: CDR1 LNHDA, CDR2 SQIVND (reference sequence). Written as DNA, the CDR3 is TGTGCCAGTAGACGACAAATCACAGATACGCAGTATTTT. Its translation is CASRRQITDTQYF.

This rearrangement joins TRBV19 to TRBJ2-2; D possibly corresponds to TRBD2 (5 bases). Trimming took 1 base from V and 8 from J, leaving 11 bases between them. Germline V gives CDR1 LNHDA, CDR2 SQIVND (reference sequence). The CDR3 covers 14 residues. CDR3 sequence: CASSIGGGYGELFF. CDR3 DNA sequence: TGTGCCAGTAGTATAGGAGGAGGATATGGGGAGCTGTTTTTT.

The chain recombines TRBV6-5 with TRBJ1-6; D gene uncertain. The V gene's germline CDR1 is MNHEY and CDR2 SVGAGI. The CDR3 has 15 amino acids. The V and J ends lost 2 bases and 6 bases respectively, with 11 bases between them. The CDR3 region has the DNA TGTGCCAGCAGTTACGCTGCGGCGATTAATTCACCCCTCCACTTT. This sequence encodes CASSYAAAINSPLHF.

J is TRBJ1-5 and V is TRBV3-1 (or the pseudogene TRBV3-2); possibly TRBD1 for D (6 bases). Trimming removed 0 bases at V and 9 bases at J, with 21 bases between. Germline V gene lookup returns CDR1 LGHDT and CDR2 YNNKEL (reference sequence). The CDR3 is 17 amino acids. The CDR3 DNA reads as TGTGCCAGCAGCCAAGAAGAAAGAGGGGGAGAAGAGGTGCCCCAGCATTTT. It encodes CASSQEERGGEEVPQHF.

The V and J genes are TRBV7-6 and TRBJ2-1; D remains unclear. This CDR3 region has 15 residues. Between the trimmed V and J ends, which lost 2 bases and 0 bases, there was a span of 8 bases. The germline V gene has CDR1 SGHVS and CDR2 FNYEAQ. CDR3 sequence reads: CASSLNPSSYNEQFF. CDR3 nucleotides: TGTGCCAGCAGCTTAAACCCCAGCTCCTACAATGAGCAGTTCTTC.

The rearrangement uses TRBV6-2 or TRBV6-3 and TRBJ2-1; TRBD1 agrees at 10 bases. Germline V gene data show CDR1 as MNHEY and CDR2 as SVGEGT. The CDR3 is 14 amino acids. V was pared by 5 bases and J by 6 bases, with 4 bases of the junction left unmatched. The CDR3 loop is CASSPGQGGNEQFF. The CDR3 coding sequence is TGTGCCAGCAGTCCAGGACAGGGGGGCAATGAGCAGTTCTTC.

This clone was recorded once. V and J are TRBV6-5 and TRBJ1-2, with D hard to call. Trimming stripped 0 bases from V and 9 bases from J, with 8 bases between. The length of the CDR3 is 12 residues. The germline V gene has CDR1 MNHEY and CDR2 SVGAGI. Here the CDR3 reads CASSYSGSSYTF. The CDR3 DNA is TGTGCCAGCAGTTACTCTGGGAGCAGCTACACCTTC.

This clone was counted a few times. The genes are TRBV18 and TRBJ1-5; D uncertain. This CDR3 spans 16 amino acids. Germline V CDR1 and CDR2: KGHSH, LQKENI. Trimming left V 1 base short and J 5 bases short, with 15 bases between. CDR3 DNA: TGTGCCAGCTCACCACTAGGCGACACCAGTCATCAGCCCCAGCATTTT. Encoded protein: CASSPLGDTSHQPQHF.

The chain combines TRBV4-1 with TRBJ2-1; D not certain. Trimming left V 1 base short and J 10 bases short, with 8 bases between. The CDR3 runs 12 residues. Germline V gene data show CDR1 as MGHRA and CDR2 as YSYEKL. CDR3 coding DNA: TGCGCCAGCAGCCAAGGAGTGAGGGAGCAGTTCTTC. Translating it yields CASSQGVREQFF.

The chain combines TRBV6-5 with TRBJ1-2, with D unresolved. The CDR3 has 13 amino acids. Germline loops: CDR1 MNHEY, CDR2 SVGAGI. The V gene lost 7 bases and the J gene lost 7 bases, with 16 bases spanning the gap. This chain's CDR3 is CASTRRVGSGYTF. As DNA, the CDR3 is TGTGCCAGCACTCGCCGGGTCGGGAGTGGCTACACCTTC.